These 8 T cell receptor beta chains came from one sample sequenced in a study of blood T cell repertoires in COVID-19. Profiling relied on immunoSEQ multiplex PCR, and the TCRdb table lists in-frame clones only, not all of them. This table holds 130,000 to 150,000 clones, about 84% found once. The specimen sequenced was peripheral blood. These receptors came from an elderly woman in a cohort sampled during active or convalescent COVID-19.

This clone was observed once. The chain joins TRBV5-3 to TRBJ2-4; TRBD1 might be the D (5 bases). TRBV5-3 carries the ORF label, with uncertain function. Trimming pared 8 bases from V and 0 bases from J, leaving 12 bases between. The CDR3 sequence is 14 residues long. As DNA, the CDR3 is TGTGCCAGTAGGGGTCCGTTAGCCAAAAACATTCAGTACTTC. This translates into CASRGPLAKNIQYF.

The rearrangement links TRBV27 to TRBJ2-3; D may be TRBD2 (5 bases). CDR1 and CDR2 from the germline V gene are MNHEY and SMNVEV (reference sequence). The length of the CDR3 is 12 residues. Trimming removed 6 bases at V and 2 bases at J, with 6 bases between. The CDR3 sequence is CASRRDTDTQYF. The CDR3 DNA sequence: TGTGCCAGCAGACGGGACACAGATACGCAGTATTTT.

The chain has TRBV19 and TRBJ1-5, with D perhaps TRBD1 (6 bases). Germline CDR1 and CDR2: LNHDA and SQIVND (reference sequence). Trimming removed 8 bases from V and 2 bases from J, with 16 bases in between. The CDR3 length is 15 residues. CDR3 loop: CASSTTGRGNQPQHF. CDR3 bases: TGTGCCAGTTCAACCACAGGGCGAGGCAATCAGCCCCAGCATTTT.

V usage is TRBV4-2 and J usage is TRBJ1-4; D is possibly TRBD1 (6 bases). The CDR3 is 13 amino acids. Trimming pared 3 bases from V and 6 bases from J, leaving 8 bases between. In germline, CDR1 is LGHNA, CDR2 YNFKEQ. Here the CDR3 reads CASSHGQHEKLFF. CDR3 bases: TGTGCCAGCAGCCACGGACAGCATGAAAAACTGTTTTTT.

The rearrangement joins TRBV27 to TRBJ2-4; 9 bases align to TRBD1. The CDR3 has 16 amino acids. The trim removed 5 bases at V and 0 bases at J, leaving 5 bases unmatched. Per germline, CDR1 MNHEY and CDR2 SMNVEV (reference sequence). The CDR3 reads CASSPHRGLAKNIQYF. Here the CDR3 DNA reads TGTGCCAGCAGTCCTCACAGGGGGCTAGCCAAAAACATTCAGTACTTC.

V and J are TRBV7-2 and TRBJ2-2, with TRBD1 matching 8 bases. V lost 6 bases and J lost 2; bases outside the gene matches: 8. The germline gives CDR1 SGHTA, CDR2 FQGNSA. The CDR3 loop spans 16 amino acids. The CDR3 bases are TGTGCCAGCAGGAGGACAGGGACTTTAAACACCGGGGAGCTGTTTTTT. It specifies CASRRTGTLNTGELFF. Full variable domain (remainder filled in from reference TRBV7-2 and TRBJ2-2): GAGVSQSPSNKVTEKGKDVELRCDPISGHTALYWYRQSLGQGLEFLIYFQGNSAPDKSGLPSDRFSAERTGGSVSTLTIQRTQQEDSAVYLCASRRTGTLNTGELFFGEGSRLTVL.

This rearrangement joins TRBV27 to TRBJ2-7; D gene uncertain. This CDR3 spans 10 amino acids. Trimming removed 8 bases at V and 10 bases at J, with 12 bases between. CDR1 and CDR2 (germline): MNHEY, SMNVEV (reference sequence). This CDR3 is CASYEERQYV. As DNA, the CDR3 is TGTGCCAGCTATGAGGAGCGACAGTACGTC.

The rearrangement uses TRBV13 and TRBJ2-5, with 8 bases that match TRBD2. Germline lookup yields CDR1 PRHDT and CDR2 FYEKMQ (reference sequence). The V gene end was trimmed by 5 bases and the J gene end by 5 bases; junction bases not matched to a gene: 7. The CDR3 length is 14 residues. DNA for the CDR3: TGTGCCAGCAGCCCCATCCCTAGCGGGGAGACCCAGTACTTC. The encoded protein is CASSPIPSGETQYF.